This is a list of T cell receptor beta chains from one sample in a study of CD8 T cells in ankylosing spondylitis. MiXCR, run by TCRdb on the 5' RACE reads, gives a single entry per CDR3 protein. The repertoire holds around 100,000 distinct CDR3 sequences, with about 24% as singletons. Sequenced sample: synovial fluid, either unsorted or a sorted T cell fraction (not recorded which). The receptor source for this set is a male donor with ankylosing spondylitis. Both conserved end residues are part of each CDR3. The D gene is left open where the match is weak. Part of the rows lack a size; the others show once, few, many or a class for expanded clones.

J | size | V | D | CDR3 | DNA
TRBJ2-5 | few | TRBV2 | TRBD2 | CASRESGSIGETQYF | TGTGCCAGCAGGGAGAGCGGGAGTATTGGAGAGACCCAGTACTTC
TRBJ1-2 | many | TRBV3-1 | NA | CASSPSASTNYGYTF | TGTGCCAGCAGCCCCAGCGCGAGCACTAACTATGGCTACACCTTC
TRBJ2-1 | NA | TRBV4-2 | TRBD2 | CASSQDRGLAGVYNEQFF | TGTGCCAGCAGCCAAGATCGAGGACTAGCGGGAGTGTACAATGAGCAGTTCTTC
TRBJ2-3 | NA | TRBV4-1 | TRBD1 | CASSQNGQGTPTDTQYF | TGCGCCAGCAGCCAGAATGGACAGGGGACTCCCACAGATACGCAGTATTTT
TRBJ2-7 | few | TRBV5-5 | TRBD2 | CASSWGLAVVRQYF | TGTGCCAGCAGCTGGGGACTAGCGGTTGTAAGGCAGTACTTC
TRBJ1-2 | NA | TRBV18 | NA | CASSPEYGYTF | TGTGCCAGCTCACCAGAATATGGCTACACCTTC
TRBJ2-3 | NA | TRBV20-1 | NA | CSASPLGADTQYF | TGCAGCGCATCTCCCCTTGGCGCAGATACGCAGTATTTT
TRBJ2-4 | medium-sized | TRBV15 | NA | CATSSRGYLAKNIQYF | TGTGCCACCAGCAGCCGGGGGTACCTAGCCAAAAACATTCAGTACTTC
TRBJ2-3 | once | TRBV20-1 | TRBD1 | CSARPQGAPTDTQYF | TGCAGTGCTAGACCACAGGGGGCTCCCACAGATACGCAGTATTTT
TRBJ2-2 | few | TRBV5-1 | NA | CASSLLSASAGELFF | TGCGCCAGCAGCTTACTATCCGCCAGTGCCGGGGAGCTGTTTTTT
TRBJ2-3 | NA | TRBV20-1 | TRBD1 | CSASLGQGVADTQYF | TGCAGTGCTAGCCTGGGACAGGGGGTGGCGGATACGCAGTATTTT
TRBJ1-4 | NA | TRBV5-1 | NA | CASSTTGDRNEKLFF | TGCGCCAGCAGCACAACAGGAGATAGAAATGAAAAACTGTTTTTT
TRBJ1-1 | NA | TRBV7-2 | NA | CASSPRRGPNTEAFF | TGTGCCAGCAGTCCAAGGCGGGGCCCCAACACTGAAGCTTTCTTT
TRBJ1-5 | many | TRBV6-1 | NA | CASSEALLTFNQPQHF | TGTGCCAGCAGTGAAGCGCTTCTGACTTTCAATCAGCCCCAGCATTTT
TRBJ2-3 | few | TRBV20-1 | TRBD1 | CSVIPPQGRTDTQYF | TGCAGTGTTATACCCCCACAGGGGCGCACAGATACGCAGTATTTT
TRBJ2-2 | few | TRBV5-1 | TRBD1 | CASRRTGDVSTGELFF | TGCGCCAGCCGTAGGACAGGGGACGTCAGCACCGGGGAGCTGTTTTTT